The entry that follows covers one T cell receptor beta chain sequence. The data are from a study of blood T cell repertoires in COVID-19. Study at large: Material from acute and convalescent COVID-19 was sourced from the United States, Italy and Spain. Nucleic acid was either cDNA or gDNA, and it came from T cells, B-cell-depleted T cells, or PBMCs.

As originally analysed: Estimation of nucleated cell counts relied on the amplification of reference gene primers. Only in-frame clones appear in the TCRdb table, and some are missing; sequencing was by immunoSEQ multiplex PCR. The DNA was the basis for D and trimming; V, J and clone size are from that table. Counted here are around 250,000 clones, 86% occurring once; the ten biggest clones make up about 12%. This CDR3 comprises 13 residues. CDR1 is MNHNS, CDR2 SASEGT, per germline. Trimming stripped 1 base from V and 3 bases from J, with 7 bases between. The material sequenced was peripheral blood. The V call is TRBV6-1, the J call TRBJ2-7; no definite D call. This clonotype was sampled from a man of 80 years or more with acute or convalescent COVID-19. Here the CDR3 reads CASSEGYSYEQYF. The CDR3 DNA reads as TGTGCCAGCAGTGAAGGGTACAGCTACGAGCAGTACTTC.